This record covers a single TCR beta chain. The sample is drawn from a study of T cells in localized non-small cell lung cancer. The CDR3 contains 15 residues. CDR1 and CDR2 (germline): SGHRS, YFSETQ. With 5 bases clipped from V and 12 bases from J, the junction kept 13 bases outside the gene matches. TCRdb keeps only in-frame clones here, not all; method: immunoSEQ multiplex PCR. Here the sample spans around 130,000 clones, roughly nine tenths being singletons. The rearrangement links TRBV5-1 to TRBJ2-1, with TRBD2 identical over 11 bases. The clonotype comes from a female donor of 60 years or more with stage I lung adenocarcinoma. The sample in question was peripheral blood, obtained before any cancer treatment. The CDR3, as DNA: TGCGCCAGCAGGACCGGGACTAGCGGAGGCCCCTCGCAGTTCTTC. It codes for CASRTGTSGGPSQFF.